This TCR beta chain derives from a study of T cells in Graves' hyperthyroidism and ophthalmopathy. As for the study in general: Peripheral blood specimens were obtained at initial diagnosis, prior to any treatment.

The investigators amplified TCR beta CDR3 regions from RNA transcripts. The HTBI primer set was used in a first-round RT-PCR of the TCR CDR3. MiXCR, run by TCRdb on the multiplex PCR reads, gives a single entry per CDR3 protein. The sample lists about 350,000 distinct CDR3 sequences, roughly 13% occurring once. An absence of ophthalmopathy progression within 18 months meant stable Graves' hyperthyroidism. It was uncontrolled infection, other autoimmune disease, pregnancy or lactation that excluded patients. This clonotype was observed many times. Specimen: blood. The receptor comes from a woman aged 30 to 39 with Graves' hyperthyroidism.

CDR3 sequence: CASSSGTGSYGYTF. CDR3 DNA: TGTGCCAGCAGTTCCGGGACGGGGAGCTATGGCTACACCTTC. The chain couples TRBV12-3 or TRBV12-4 to TRBJ1-2; D is possibly TRBD1 (5 bases). CDR3 length equals 14 residues. The germline V and J ends were trimmed by 4 bases and 4 bases, with 13 bases remaining between them.